The 30 T cell receptor beta chains reported below all come from one sample, sequenced in a study of T cell responses to AZD1222 COVID-19 vaccine. Clones were read by immunoSEQ multiplex PCR, and TCRdb kept only the in-frame ones, dropping some. The sample gives some 120,000 clones, 80% to 90% of which show up once; roughly a quarter is in the top ten. Here the sequenced sample was peripheral blood, taken 28 days after the second AZD1222 dose. The source of these receptors is an adult who received the AZD1222 COVID-19 vaccine.

The gene calls are TRBV6-5 and TRBJ1-1, with 7 bases lining up with TRBD1. The V and J ends lost 5 bases and 10 bases, in that order; junction bases with no gene match: 16. The CDR3 is made up of 15 amino acids. Germline CDR1 is MNHEY and CDR2 is SVGAGI. CDR3 loop: CASSRWGVGQVGAFF. CDR3 nucleotide sequence: TGTGCCAGCAGTCGGTGGGGCGTCGGACAGGTCGGAGCTTTCTTT.

This chain links TRBV18 with TRBJ1-4; 8 bases line up with TRBD1. CDR3 size: 15 residues. Germline CDR1 KGHSH, CDR2 LQKENI. V shed 4 bases, J shed 5 bases, and the junction held 6 bases outside the gene matches. The CDR3 sequence: CASSLGTGRNEKLFF. The CDR3 DNA sequence: TGTGCCAGCTCACTCGGGACAGGACGAAATGAAAAACTGTTTTTT.

V usage is TRBV7-2 and J usage is TRBJ1-4; no firm D call. The CDR3 loop spans 13 amino acids. V was cut by 3 bases and J by 8 bases, with 10 bases left in between. Germline V gives CDR1 SGHTA, CDR2 FQGNSA. DNA for the CDR3: TGTGCCAGCAGCTTCCCTAACGGAGAAAAACTGTTTTTT. Protein: CASSFPNGEKLFF.

The chain carries TRBV12-3 or TRBV12-4 and TRBJ2-3; D is unresolved. Trimming took 2 bases from V and 9 from J, leaving 12 bases between them. CDR3 length equals 13 residues. The CDR3, as DNA: TGTGCCAGCAGTTTAAGCGATGAGAGGACGCAGTATTTT. Protein sequence: CASSLSDERTQYF.

The chain is built from TRBV30 and TRBJ1-3; D uncertain. The CDR3 loop spans 12 amino acids. Germline CDR1 is GTSNPN and CDR2 is SVGIG (reference sequence). Trimming took 6 bases from V and 2 from J, leaving 8 bases between them. CDR3 sequence reads: CACIRAGNTIYF. CDR3 bases: TGTGCCTGTATCAGAGCTGGAAACACCATATATTTT.

The chain uses TRBV18 and TRBJ1-3, with D hard to call. Germline V lookup: CDR1 KGHSH, CDR2 LQKENI. The CDR3 contains 15 residues. Trimming removed 6 bases at V and 7 bases at J, with 19 bases between. The CDR3 protein is CASSQAGQRRNTIYF. The CDR3 DNA is TGTGCCAGCTCCCAAGCCGGCCAAAGACGGAACACCATATATTTT.

This sequence joins TRBV5-6 and TRBJ1-4; D perhaps matches TRBD1 (5 bases). The CDR3 covers 17 residues. The V gene's germline CDR1 is SGHDT and CDR2 YYEEEE. Trimming stripped 3 bases from V and 4 bases from J, with 19 bases between. CDR3 in amino acids: CASSSTDVQSHNEKLFF. The CDR3 DNA reads as TGTGCCAGCAGCTCGACAGATGTACAGAGCCATAATGAAAAACTGTTTTTT.

The gene calls are TRBV3-1 (or the pseudogene TRBV3-2) and TRBJ1-2; 9 bases agree with TRBD1. CDR1 LGHDT and CDR2 YNNKEL come from the germline V gene (reference sequence). V lost 1 base, J lost 10 bases, and 7 bases stayed unmatched. The CDR3 is 14 amino acids. The CDR3 here is CASSQGGTGTFYTF. The CDR3 DNA reads as TGTGCCAGCAGCCAAGGTGGGACAGGGACCTTCTACACCTTC.

CDR3 in amino acids: CAWSVGALGTDTQYF. The CDR3 DNA is TGTGCCTGGAGTGTGGGGGCCTTAGGCACAGATACGCAGTATTTT. This chain uses TRBV30 with TRBJ2-3, with D possibly being TRBD1 (6 bases). CDR1 and CDR2 (germline): GTSNPN, SVGIG (reference sequence). With 0 bases removed from V and 1 base from J, the gap between germline ends came to 11 bases. The CDR3 contains 15 residues.

This chain connects TRBV4-2 to TRBJ1-2, with D perhaps TRBD1 (5 bases). Germline CDR1 reads LGHNA; CDR2 reads YNFKEQ. The CDR3 is 14 amino acids. Trimming pared 5 bases from V and 0 bases from J, leaving 10 bases between. CDR3 nucleotides: TGTGCCAGCAGCGGGACCGGCGCTAACTATGGCTACACCTTC. Protein product: CASSGTGANYGYTF.

The CDR3 nucleotides are TGTGCCAGCAGGCAGGACAGGGGAGGAGGCTACACCTTC. As protein: CASRQDRGGGYTF. The chain combines TRBV7-8 with TRBJ1-2, with TRBD1 matching over 9 bases. The CDR3 covers 13 residues. Trimming cost V 6 bases and J 8 bases; bases outside gene matches: 7. Germline CDR1 is SGHVS and CDR2 is FQNEAQ.

This clone occurred a few times. This chain joins TRBV9 and TRBJ1-6; no clear D gene. V shed 4 bases and J shed 9 bases, with 11 bases lying between them. Germline values: CDR1 SGDLS, CDR2 YYNGEE. The CDR3 runs 13 residues. CDR3: CASSFNIGSPLHF. In DNA, the CDR3 is TGTGCCAGCAGCTTTAATATCGGTTCACCCCTCCACTTT. Filled out from reference TRBV9 and TRBJ1-6, the complete variable domain reads DSGVTQTPKHLITATGQRVTLRCSPRSGDLSVYWYQQSLDQGLQFLIQYYNGEERAKGNILERFSAQQFPDLHSELNLSSLELGDSALYFCASSFNIGSPLHFGNGTRLTVT.

This chain joins TRBV24-1 and TRBJ2-2; D is uncertain. V dropped 4 bases and J dropped 6 bases, with 14 bases sitting between them. This CDR3 is 15 amino acids long. Germline loops: CDR1 KGHDR, CDR2 SFDVKD. The DNA of the CDR3 is TGTGCCACCAGTGACCCTACGACACGTCCCGGGGAGCTGTTTTTT. Amino acids: CATSDPTTRPGELFF.

The CDR3 DNA reads as TGTGCCAGCAGCGTAGCTCCCGGGGGTTCTAGCACAGATACGCAGTATTTT. Translated: CASSVAPGGSSTDTQYF. J is TRBJ2-3 and V is TRBV9; D is perhaps TRBD2 (6 bases). V was shortened by 0 bases and J by 0 bases, with 14 bases between the two germline ends. Germline V gene data show CDR1 as SGDLS and CDR2 as YYNGEE. The CDR3 contains 17 residues.

This clone was detected only a few times. The gene calls are TRBV5-1 and TRBJ2-2; D is unclear. Germline CDR1 reads SGHRS; CDR2 reads YFSETQ. This CDR3 has 14 residues. Trimming left V 4 bases short and J 2 bases short, with 9 bases between. CDR3 loop: CASSLFTNTGELFF. The CDR3 DNA follows: TGCGCCAGCAGCCTCTTTACAAACACCGGGGAGCTGTTTTTT.

This rearrangement joins TRBV18 to TRBJ1-1; possibly TRBD1 for D (6 bases). The CDR3 extends over 16 amino acids. The germline CDR1 and CDR2 sequences are KGHSH and LQKENI. V gave up 6 bases and J gave up 0 bases, with 17 bases separating them. The CDR3 sequence is CASSPRGGGMNTEAFF. The DNA for the CDR3 is TGTGCCAGCTCTCCTAGGGGGGGCGGTATGAACACTGAAGCTTTCTTT. Full variable domain (outside the CDR3, taken from reference TRBV18 and TRBJ1-1): NAGVMQNPRHLVRRRGQEARLRCSPMKGHSHVYWYRQLPEEGLKFMVYLQKENIIDESGMPKERFSAEFPKEGPSILRIQQVVRGDSAAYFCASSPRGGGMNTEAFFGQGTRLTVV.

Only one count was recorded for this clone. The J gene is TRBJ1-3, the V gene TRBV3-1 (or the pseudogene TRBV3-2); D remains unclear. CDR3 length equals 17 residues. Germline lookup yields CDR1 LGHDT and CDR2 YNNKEL (reference sequence). The ends were cut back, 1 base at V and 10 bases at J, with 23 bases in the middle. Written as DNA, the CDR3 is TGTGCCAGCAGCCAAGCACCCGCCCGATGGGGTTTCAGTACCATATATTTT. This encodes CASSQAPARWGFSTIYF.

This sequence joins TRBV19 and TRBJ1-3; D gene ambiguous. The V end was cut by 2 bases, the J end by 0 bases, with 8 bases between. This CDR3 is built from 15 residues. Germline lookup yields CDR1 LNHDA and CDR2 SQIVND (reference sequence). The CDR3 here is CASSIFVSSGNTIYF. The CDR3 nucleotides read TGTGCCAGTAGTATATTTGTCAGCTCTGGAAACACCATATATTTT.

The V gene is TRBV9, the J gene TRBJ2-3; 9 bases line up with TRBD1. Germline trimming cut 3 bases from V and 5 bases from J; bases unmatched to any gene: 10. The CDR3 spans 16 residues. Germline V gene data show CDR1 as SGDLS and CDR2 as YYNGEE. The CDR3 DNA reads TGTGCCAGCAGCGCAGGGGCACAGGGGGCAGGAGATACGCAGTATTTT. It specifies CASSAGAQGAGDTQYF.

The chain is built from TRBV5-5 and TRBJ1-6; D is ambiguous. Germline CDR1 reads SGHKS; CDR2 reads YYEKEE (reference sequence). Trimming stripped 6 bases from V and 4 bases from J, with 11 bases between. This CDR3 has 14 amino acids. CDR3 DNA: TGTGCCAGCAACGGCCAGGCTTATAATTCACCCCTCCACTTT. It yields the protein CASNGQAYNSPLHF.

This sequence joins TRBV15 and TRBJ1-2; D might be TRBD1 (5 bases). Germline V gives CDR1 LNHNV, CDR2 YYDKDF (reference sequence). CDR3 length: 14 residues. The V end lost 8 bases, the J end lost 1 base, and 14 bases lay between the germline ends. CDR3 loop: CATSTRTFNYGYTF. The CDR3 DNA reads as TGTGCCACCTCCACCCGGACATTTAACTATGGCTACACCTTC.

The chain is built from TRBV5-1 and TRBJ2-6; D gene ambiguous. In germline, CDR1 is SGHRS, CDR2 YFSETQ. Trimming pared 0 bases from V and 0 bases from J, leaving 4 bases between. The CDR3 has 15 amino acids. CDR3 loop: CASSLGFSGANVLTF. Here the CDR3 DNA reads TGCGCCAGCAGCTTGGGGTTCTCTGGGGCCAACGTCCTGACTTTC.

The V call is TRBV5-1, the J call TRBJ2-1; no reliable D call. V dropped 5 bases and J dropped 0 bases, with 12 bases sitting between them. CDR1 is SGHRS, CDR2 YFSETQ, per germline. This CDR3 has 15 residues. CDR3 sequence (DNA): TGCGCCAGCAGTGTAGGTAGCCTCTCCTACAATGAGCAGTTCTTC. Protein: CASSVGSLSYNEQFF.

V and J are TRBV10-3 and TRBJ1-1; D possibly corresponds to TRBD1 (6 bases). The CDR3 totals 17 residues. V lost 2 bases, J lost 1 base, and 17 bases lay in between. Germline V CDR1 and CDR2: ENHRY, SYGVKD. The DNA for the CDR3 is TGTGCCATCAGTGAGACACCCGGACAGATTGAGAACACTGAAGCTTTCTTT. Amino acids: CAISETPGQIENTEAFF.

The CDR3 nucleotides read TGTGCCAGCAGTTTATCTAGGACGTTTATCACCGGGGAGCTGTTTTTT. It translates to CASSLSRTFITGELFF. The rearrangement links TRBV27 to TRBJ2-2; D call uncertain. CDR3 length equals 16 residues. Trimming pared 0 bases from V and 4 bases from J, leaving 12 bases between. The V gene's germline CDR1 is MNHEY and CDR2 SMNVEV (reference sequence).

This clone was picked up one time. V is TRBV5-1 and J is TRBJ2-7, with D perhaps TRBD1 (6 bases). Trimming removed 5 bases at V and 0 bases at J, with 12 bases between. This CDR3 has 14 residues. CDR1 and CDR2 (germline): SGHRS, YFSETQ. CDR3 in DNA: TGCGCCAGCAGATACCGGGACAACTCCTACGAGCAGTACTTC. This translates into CASRYRDNSYEQYF.

V is TRBV19 and J is TRBJ1-2, with a weak D call TRBD1 (6 bases). V was cut by 5 bases and J by 2 bases, with 12 bases left in between. Germline assignment: CDR1 LNHDA and CDR2 SQIVND (reference sequence). The CDR3 is made up of 14 amino acids. The CDR3 region has the DNA TGTGCCAGTAGTTACAGGGCCCTAAACTATGGCTACACCTTC. It encodes CASSYRALNYGYTF.

The rearrangement uses TRBV2 and TRBJ1-5; TRBD1 is a possible D gene (6 bases). Germline CDR1 is SNHLY and CDR2 is FYNNEI. The CDR3 is 13 amino acids. Deletions cut 5 bases from V and 7 bases from J, with 12 bases between. This CDR3 reads CASSRDMRQPQHF. The CDR3, as DNA: TGTGCCAGCAGTCGGGACATGCGGCAGCCCCAGCATTTT. The whole variable domain, remainder taken from reference TRBV2 and TRBJ1-5, is EPEVTQTPSHQVTQMGQEVILRCVPISNHLYFYWYRQILGQKVEFLVSFYNNEISEKSEIFDDQFSVERPDGSNFTLKIRSTKLEDSAMYFCASSRDMRQPQHFGDGTRLSIL.

This chain links TRBV28 with TRBJ1-6, with 8 bases lining up with TRBD1. CDR1 MDHEN and CDR2 SYDVKM come from the germline V gene. V dropped 5 bases and J dropped 7; count of bases not matched to a gene: 7. The CDR3 runs 15 residues. The CDR3 sequence is CASSLYGQGNSPLHF. The CDR3 bases are TGTGCCAGCAGTCTGTACGGACAGGGAAATTCACCCCTCCACTTT. The whole variable domain, remainder taken from reference TRBV28 and TRBJ1-6, is DVKVTQSSRYLVKRTGEKVFLECVQDMDHENMFWYRQDPGLGLRLIYFSYDVKMKEKGDIPEGYSVSREKKERFSLILESASTNQTSMYLCASSLYGQGNSPLHFGNGTRLTVT.

Turning to this clone: Other DNA sequences in the sample encode the same CDR3. V gene TRBV4-3 combines with J gene TRBJ1-1; no clear D gene. This CDR3 contains 13 residues. Germline lookup yields CDR1 LGHNA and CDR2 YSLEER. With 0 bases removed from V and 1 base from J, the gap between germline ends came to 3 bases. The CDR3 bases are TGCGCCAGCAGCCAAGATAGGAACACTGAAGCTTTCTTT. Translated: CASSQDRNTEAFF.